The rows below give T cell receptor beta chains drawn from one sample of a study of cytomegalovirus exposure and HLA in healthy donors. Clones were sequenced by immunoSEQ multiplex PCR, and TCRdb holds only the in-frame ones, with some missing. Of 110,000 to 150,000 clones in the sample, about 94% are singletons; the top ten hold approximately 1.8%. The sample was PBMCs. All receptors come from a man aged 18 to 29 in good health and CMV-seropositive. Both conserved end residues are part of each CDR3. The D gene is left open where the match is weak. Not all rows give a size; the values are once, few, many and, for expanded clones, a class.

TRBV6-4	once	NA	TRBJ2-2	TGTGCCAGCAGTGATTACATCGACACCGGGGAGCTGTTTTTT	CASSDYIDTGELFF
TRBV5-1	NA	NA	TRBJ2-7	TGCGCCAGCAGCTTGGGTCGGGGGTATGGCGAGCAGTACTTC	CASSLGRGYGEQYF
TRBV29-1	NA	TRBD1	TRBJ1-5	TGCAGCGTCTTGGTAGGGGGCACTCAGCCCCAGCATTTT	CSVLVGGTQPQHF
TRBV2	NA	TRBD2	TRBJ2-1	TGTGCCAGCTCCACCTCGGGGACTAGCGCGTACAATGAGCAGTTCTTC	CASSTSGTSAYNEQFF
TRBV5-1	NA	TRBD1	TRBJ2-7	TGCGCCAGCAGCTCCGGGACAGGGAACTACGAGCAGTACTTC	CASSSGTGNYEQYF
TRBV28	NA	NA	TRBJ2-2	TGTGCCAGCACAGCGATAGCGGAAATGAACACCGGGGAGCTGTTTTTT	CASTAIAEMNTGELFF
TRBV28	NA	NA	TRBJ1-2	TGTGCCAGCAGTTTGTCGACAGTTTACTATGGCTACACCTTC	CASSLSTVYYGYTF
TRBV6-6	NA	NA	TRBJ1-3	TGTGCTGCTCATACCCCGGGAAGACCTGGAAACACCATATATTTT	CAAHTPGRPGNTIYF
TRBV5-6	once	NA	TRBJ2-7	TGTGCCAGCAGCTTGGGGTGGGGGCCCTACGAGCAGTACTTC	CASSLGWGPYEQYF
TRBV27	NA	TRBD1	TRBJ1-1	TGTGCCAGCAGTTTATACAGGGGAAACACTGAAGCTTTCTTT	CASSLYRGNTEAFF
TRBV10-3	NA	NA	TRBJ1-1	TGTGCCATCAGCGCTTCATTCGACAGTGAAGCTTTCTTT	CAISASFDSEAFF
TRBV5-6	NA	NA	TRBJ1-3	TGTGCCAGCAGCCTGATGGGCCCCCTCGGAAACACCATATATTTT	CASSLMGPLGNTIYF
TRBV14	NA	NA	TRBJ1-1	TGTGCCAGCAGCCGCCAGGGGAACACTGAAGCTTTCTTT	CASSRQGNTEAFF
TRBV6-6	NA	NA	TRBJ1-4	TGTGCCAGCAGTTACTCGAGGGAGACTAATGAAAAACTGTTTTTT	CASSYSRETNEKLFF
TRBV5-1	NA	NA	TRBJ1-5	TGCGCCAGCGCCCCGGGCGGTACCGGGGATCAGCCCCAGCATTTT	CASAPGGTGDQPQHF
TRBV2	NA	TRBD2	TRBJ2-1	TGTGCCAGCAGTGAGACTAGCGGGTCCAATGAGCAGTTCTTC	CASSETSGSNEQFF
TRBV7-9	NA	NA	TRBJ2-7	TGTGCCAGCAGCCAGACAGGAATTCCCTACGAGCAGTACTTC	CASSQTGIPYEQYF
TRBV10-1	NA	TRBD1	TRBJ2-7	TGCGCCAGCAGTGCTGGGGACAGGGAGGTCTACGAGCAGTACTTC	CASSAGDREVYEQYF
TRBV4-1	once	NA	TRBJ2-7	TGCGCCAGCAGCCAAGATCTGGGCTTAGAGCAGTACTTC	CASSQDLGLEQYF
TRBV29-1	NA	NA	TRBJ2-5	TGCAGCGTTGATGGGGGGAGAGAGACCCAGTACTTC	CSVDGGRETQYF
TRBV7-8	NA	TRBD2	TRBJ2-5	TGTGCCAGCAGCCTAGCACGCGGGAGTACCAAAGAGACCCAGTACTTC	CASSLARGSTKETQYF
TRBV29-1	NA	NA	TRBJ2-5	TGCAGCGTTTTAAGGTGGACTACCCAAGAGACCCAGTACTTC	CSVLRWTTQETQYF
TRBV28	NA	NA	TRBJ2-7	TGTGCCTCCCAGGGTGCCTACGAGCAGTACTTC	CASQGAYEQYF
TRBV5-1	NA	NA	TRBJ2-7	TGCGCCAGCAGCTTGGAGGCAGGGCTTAACGAGCAGTACTTC	CASSLEAGLNEQYF
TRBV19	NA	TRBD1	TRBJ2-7	TGTGCCAGTAGTCCTCCTCCGGGACAGGGGCCTAGGGAGCAGTACTTC	CASSPPPGQGPREQYF
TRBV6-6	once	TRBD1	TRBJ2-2	TGTGCCAGCAGTTTTACAGGGGGTCGCGGCACCGGGGAGCTGTTTTTT	CASSFTGGRGTGELFF
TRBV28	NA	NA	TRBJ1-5	TGTGCCAGCAGTTTATCAGGTTATAGCAATCAGCCCCAGCATTTT	CASSLSGYSNQPQHF
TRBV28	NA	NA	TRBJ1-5	TGTGCCAGCAGTGGCTACAGTGAGTGGGGGGGACAGCCCCAGCATTTT	CASSGYSEWGGQPQHF
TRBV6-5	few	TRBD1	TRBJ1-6	TGTGCCAGCAGCCGGGACAGGGAACCACCCCTCCACTTT	CASSRDREPPLHF
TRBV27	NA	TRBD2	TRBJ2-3	TGTGCCAGCAGTTTATTGGGACTAGCGGGACCTCACACAGATACGCAGTATTTT	CASSLLGLAGPHTDTQYF
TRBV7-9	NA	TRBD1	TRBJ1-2	TGTGCCAGTGGACAGGGAATAGTCCGGGGCTACACCTTC	CASGQGIVRGYTF
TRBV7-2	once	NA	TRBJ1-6	TGTGCCAGCAAAGGGAGCTCCTATAATTCACCCCTCCACTTT	CASKGSSYNSPLHF
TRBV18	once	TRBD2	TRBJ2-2	TGTGCCAGCTCCGGACTAGCGGGAGACACCGGGGAGCTGTTTTTT	CASSGLAGDTGELFF
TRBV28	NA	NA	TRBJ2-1	TGTGCCAGCAGTTCCCCGGTGGGAGTGTCACATGAGCAGTTCTTC	CASSSPVGVSHEQFF
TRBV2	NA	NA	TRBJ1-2	TGTGCCAGCAGTGTTGAGGCAGGAGGGTATGGCTACACCTTC	CASSVEAGGYGYTF
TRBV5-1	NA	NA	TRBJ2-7	TGCGCCAGCAGCTTTTACCTAGCTTCCTACGAGCAGTACTTC	CASSFYLASYEQYF
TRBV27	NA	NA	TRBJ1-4	TGTGCCAGCAGTCGGTTAGGGTCGGGGGAAAAACTGTTTTTT	CASSRLGSGEKLFF
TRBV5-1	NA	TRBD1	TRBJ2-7	TGCGCCAGCAGACCGACAGGGGACTACGAGCAGTACTTC	CASRPTGDYEQYF
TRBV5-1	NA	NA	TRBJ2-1	TGCGCCAGCAGCTTGGTTAGTGGTCAGGGTATGAGCGAGCAGTTCTTC	CASSLVSGQGMSEQFF
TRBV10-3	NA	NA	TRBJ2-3	TGTGCCATCAGTGGTGAGAGTCATCCAGATACGCAGTATTTT	CAISGESHPDTQYF
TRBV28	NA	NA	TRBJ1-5	TGTGCCAGCAGTCGGGGACACTGGGACAATCAGCCCCAGCATTTT	CASSRGHWDNQPQHF
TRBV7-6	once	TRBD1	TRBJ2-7	TGTGCCAGCAGCCCAACAGGGGTTGAGCAGTACTTC	CASSPTGVEQYF
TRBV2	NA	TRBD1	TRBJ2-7	TGTGCCAGCCTTAGAACCGACAGGGAGTACGAGCAGTACTTC	CASLRTDREYEQYF
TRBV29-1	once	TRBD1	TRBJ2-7	TGCAGCGTTGAACTTGACAGGGGGCTCGAGCAGTACTTC	CSVELDRGLEQYF
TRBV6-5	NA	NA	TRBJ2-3	TGTGCCAGCAGTTCCCCTCTACTACACGCCACAGATACGCAGTATTTT	CASSSPLLHATDTQYF
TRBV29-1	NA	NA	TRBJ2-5	TGCAGCGTTGGAAGGGGGACCCAGTACTTC	CSVGRGTQYF
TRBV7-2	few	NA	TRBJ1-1	TGTGCCAGCAGCTTAGCGAGGCCCAACACTGAAGCTTTCTTT	CASSLARPNTEAFF
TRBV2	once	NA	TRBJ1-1	TGTGCCAGCAGCCGGACTGAAGCTTTCTTT	CASSRTEAFF
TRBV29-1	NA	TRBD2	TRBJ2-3	TGCAGCGTTGAACCGGGGCTAGCGGGACATCCCCCAGATACGCAGTATTTT	CSVEPGLAGHPPDTQYF
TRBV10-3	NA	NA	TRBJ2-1	TGTGCCATCAGTGAGCTTACTAGTGCCTACAATGAGCAGTTCTTC	CAISELTSAYNEQFF